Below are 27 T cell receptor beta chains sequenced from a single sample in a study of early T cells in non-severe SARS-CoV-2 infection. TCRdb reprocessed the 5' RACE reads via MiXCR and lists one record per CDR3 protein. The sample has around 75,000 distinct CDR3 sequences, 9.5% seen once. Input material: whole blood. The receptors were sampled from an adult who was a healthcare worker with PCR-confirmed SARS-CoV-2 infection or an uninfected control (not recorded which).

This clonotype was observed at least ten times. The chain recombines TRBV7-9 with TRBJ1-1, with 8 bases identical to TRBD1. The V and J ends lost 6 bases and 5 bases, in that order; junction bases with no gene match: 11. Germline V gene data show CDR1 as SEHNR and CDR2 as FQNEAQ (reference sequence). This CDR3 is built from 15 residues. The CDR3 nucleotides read TGTGCCAGCAGTCCCCCGACAGGGGAGTGGACTGAAGCTTTCTTT. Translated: CASSPPTGEWTEAFF.

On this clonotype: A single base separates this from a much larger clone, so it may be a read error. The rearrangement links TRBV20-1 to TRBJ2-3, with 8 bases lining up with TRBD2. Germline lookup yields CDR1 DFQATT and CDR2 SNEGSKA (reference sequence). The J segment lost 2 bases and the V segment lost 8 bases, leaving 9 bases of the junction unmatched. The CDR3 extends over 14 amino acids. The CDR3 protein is CSRSNGRVTDTQYF. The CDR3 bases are TGCAGTAGGTCTAACGGGAGGGTCACAGATACGCAGTATTTT.

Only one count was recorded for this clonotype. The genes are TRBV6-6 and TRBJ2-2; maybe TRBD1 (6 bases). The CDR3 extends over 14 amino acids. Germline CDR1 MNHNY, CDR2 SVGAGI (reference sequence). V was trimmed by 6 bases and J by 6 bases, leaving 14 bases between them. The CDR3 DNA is TGTGCCAGCAGCCGCCAGGGGAATTCCGGGGAGCTGTTTTTT. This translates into CASSRQGNSGELFF.

The CDR3 spells CASSMRAQETQYF. The CDR3 bases are TGTGCCAGTAGTATGCGGGCACAAGAGACCCAGTACTTC. This chain uses TRBV19 with TRBJ2-5; D perhaps matches TRBD2 (5 bases). Germline loops: CDR1 LNHDA, CDR2 SQIVND (reference sequence). The CDR3 is 13 residues long. V lost 3 bases to trimming and J lost 2 bases, with 7 bases between them. Combining the CDR3 with reference TRBV19 and TRBJ2-5 gives the whole variable domain DGGITQSPKYLFRKEGQNVTLSCEQNLNHDAMYWYRQDPGQGLRLIYYSQIVNDFQKGDIAEGYSVSREKKESFPLTVTSAQKNPTAFYLCASSMRAQETQYFGPGTRLLVL.

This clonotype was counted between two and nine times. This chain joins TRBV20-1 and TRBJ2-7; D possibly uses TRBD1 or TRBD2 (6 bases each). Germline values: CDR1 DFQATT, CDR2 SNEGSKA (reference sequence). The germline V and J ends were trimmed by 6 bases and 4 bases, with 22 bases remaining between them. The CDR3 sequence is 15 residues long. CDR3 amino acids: CSAIRDEGGSYEQYF. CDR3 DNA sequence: TGCAGTGCCATCCGCGACGAGGGGGGTTCTTACGAGCAGTACTTC.

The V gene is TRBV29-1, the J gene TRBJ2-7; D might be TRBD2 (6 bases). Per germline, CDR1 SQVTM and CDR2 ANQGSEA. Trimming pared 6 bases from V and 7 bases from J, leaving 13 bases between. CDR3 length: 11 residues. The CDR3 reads CSVAGSQEQYF. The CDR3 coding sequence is TGCAGCGTCGCCGGGAGTCAGGAGCAGTACTTC.

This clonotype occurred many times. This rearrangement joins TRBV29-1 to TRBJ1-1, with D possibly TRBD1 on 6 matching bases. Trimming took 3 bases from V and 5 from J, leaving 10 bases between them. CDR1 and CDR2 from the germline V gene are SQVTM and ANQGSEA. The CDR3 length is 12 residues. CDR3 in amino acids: CSVDHRATEAFF. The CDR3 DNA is TGCAGCGTTGACCACAGGGCGACTGAAGCTTTCTTT.

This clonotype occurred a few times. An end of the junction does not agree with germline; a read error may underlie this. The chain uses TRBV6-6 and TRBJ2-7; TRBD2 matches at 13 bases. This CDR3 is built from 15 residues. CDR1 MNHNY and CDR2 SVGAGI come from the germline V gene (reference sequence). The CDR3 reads CASRPGLAGVGPFHF. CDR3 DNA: TGTGCCAGCAGGCCCGGACTAGCGGGAGTCGGTCCCTTTCACTTC.

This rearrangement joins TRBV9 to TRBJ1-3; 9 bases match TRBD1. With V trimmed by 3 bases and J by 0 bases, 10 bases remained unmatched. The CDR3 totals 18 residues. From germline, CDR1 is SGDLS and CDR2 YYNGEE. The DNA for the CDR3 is TGTGCCAGCAGCGCGCGGGACAGGGATCATTACTCTGGAAACACCATATATTTT. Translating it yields CASSARDRDHYSGNTIYF.

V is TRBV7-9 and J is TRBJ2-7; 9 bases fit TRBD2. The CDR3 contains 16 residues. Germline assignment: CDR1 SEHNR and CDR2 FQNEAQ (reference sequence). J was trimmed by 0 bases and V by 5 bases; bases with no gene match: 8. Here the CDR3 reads CASSPTSGIFSYEQYF. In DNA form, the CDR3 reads TGTGCCAGCAGCCCGACTAGCGGAATTTTCTCCTACGAGCAGTACTTC.

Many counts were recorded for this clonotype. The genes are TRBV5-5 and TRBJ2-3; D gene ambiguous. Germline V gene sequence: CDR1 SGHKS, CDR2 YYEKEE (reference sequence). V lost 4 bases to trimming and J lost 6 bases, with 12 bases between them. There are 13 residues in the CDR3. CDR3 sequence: CASSPQLRDTQYF. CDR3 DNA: TGTGCCAGCAGCCCACAGTTACGGGATACGCAGTATTTT. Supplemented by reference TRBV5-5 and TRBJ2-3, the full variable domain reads DAGVTQSPTHLIKTRGQQVTLRCSPISGHKSVSWYQQVLGQGPQFIFQYYEKEERGRGNFPDRFSARQFPNYSSELNVNALLLGDSALYLCASSPQLRDTQYFGPGTRLTVL.

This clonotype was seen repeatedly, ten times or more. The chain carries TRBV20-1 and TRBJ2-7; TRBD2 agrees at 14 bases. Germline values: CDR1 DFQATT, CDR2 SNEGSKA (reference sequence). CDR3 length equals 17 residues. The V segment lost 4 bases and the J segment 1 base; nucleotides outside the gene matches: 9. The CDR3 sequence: CSATPGLAGGISYEQYF. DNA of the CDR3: TGCAGTGCTACCCCCGGACTAGCGGGGGGCATTTCCTACGAGCAGTACTTC.

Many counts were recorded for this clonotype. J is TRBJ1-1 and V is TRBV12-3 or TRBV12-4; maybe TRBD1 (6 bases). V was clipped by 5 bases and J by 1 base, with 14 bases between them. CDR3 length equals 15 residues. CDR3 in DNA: TGTGCCAGCAGTCCTGGGAGCAGGGGGAACACTGAAGCTTTCTTT. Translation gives CASSPGSRGNTEAFF.

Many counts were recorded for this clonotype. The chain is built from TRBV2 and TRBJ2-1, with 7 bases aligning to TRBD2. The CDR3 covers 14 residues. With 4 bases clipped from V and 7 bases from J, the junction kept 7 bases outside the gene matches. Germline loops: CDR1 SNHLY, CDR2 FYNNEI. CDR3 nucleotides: TGTGCCAGCAGTGCTGTACTAGCGAAAAATGAGCAGTTCTTC. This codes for CASSAVLAKNEQFF.

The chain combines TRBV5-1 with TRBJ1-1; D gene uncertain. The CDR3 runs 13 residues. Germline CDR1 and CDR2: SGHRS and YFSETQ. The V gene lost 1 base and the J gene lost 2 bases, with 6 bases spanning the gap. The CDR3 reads CASSLRLNTEAFF. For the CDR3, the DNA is TGCGCCAGCAGCTTGCGCTTAAACACTGAAGCTTTCTTT. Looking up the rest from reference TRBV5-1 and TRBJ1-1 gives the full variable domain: KAGVTQTPRYLIKTRGQQVTLSCSPISGHRSVSWYQQTPGQGLQFLFEYFSETQRNKGNFPGRFSGRQFSNSRSEMNVSTLELGDSALYLCASSLRLNTEAFFGQGTRLTVV.

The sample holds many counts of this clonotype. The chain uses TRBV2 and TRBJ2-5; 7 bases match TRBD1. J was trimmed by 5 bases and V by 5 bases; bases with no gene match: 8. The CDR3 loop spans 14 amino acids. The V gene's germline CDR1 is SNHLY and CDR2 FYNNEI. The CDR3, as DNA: TGTGCCAGCAGTTGGACAGGCAGGCAGGAGACCCAGTACTTC. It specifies CASSWTGRQETQYF. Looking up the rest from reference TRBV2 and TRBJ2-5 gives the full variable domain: EPEVTQTPSHQVTQMGQEVILRCVPISNHLYFYWYRQILGQKVEFLVSFYNNEISEKSEIFDDQFSVERPDGSNFTLKIRSTKLEDSAMYFCASSWTGRQETQYFGPGTRLLVL.

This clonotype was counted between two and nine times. In DNA, the CDR3 is TGTGCCAGCAGCGTGACTTATTCCTTAACAGATACGCAGTATTTT. It specifies CASSVTYSLTDTQYF. This chain uses TRBV7-2 with TRBJ2-3; D is uncertain. This CDR3 comprises 15 residues. Germline CDR1 SGHTA, CDR2 FQGNSA. V shed 5 bases and J shed 3 bases, with 15 bases lying between them.

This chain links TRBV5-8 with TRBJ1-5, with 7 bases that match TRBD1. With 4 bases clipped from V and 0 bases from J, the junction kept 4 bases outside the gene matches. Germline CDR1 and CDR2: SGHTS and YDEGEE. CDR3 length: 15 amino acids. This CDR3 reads CASSMGQISNQPQHF. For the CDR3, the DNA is TGTGCCAGCAGCATGGGACAGATTAGCAATCAGCCCCAGCATTTT.

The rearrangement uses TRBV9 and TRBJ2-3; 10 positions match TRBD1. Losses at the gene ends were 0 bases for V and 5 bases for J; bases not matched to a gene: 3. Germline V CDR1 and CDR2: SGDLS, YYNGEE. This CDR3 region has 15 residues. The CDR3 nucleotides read TGTGCCAGCAGCGTAGGACAGGGGGCCGGAGATACGCAGTATTTT. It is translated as CASSVGQGAGDTQYF.

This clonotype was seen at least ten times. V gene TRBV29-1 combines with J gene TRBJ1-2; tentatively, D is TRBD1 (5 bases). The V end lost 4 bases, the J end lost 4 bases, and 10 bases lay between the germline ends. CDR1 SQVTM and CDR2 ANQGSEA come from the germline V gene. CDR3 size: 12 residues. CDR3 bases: TGCAGCGTTGTTCGGGGCGGCTATGGCTACACCTTC. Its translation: CSVVRGGYGYTF.

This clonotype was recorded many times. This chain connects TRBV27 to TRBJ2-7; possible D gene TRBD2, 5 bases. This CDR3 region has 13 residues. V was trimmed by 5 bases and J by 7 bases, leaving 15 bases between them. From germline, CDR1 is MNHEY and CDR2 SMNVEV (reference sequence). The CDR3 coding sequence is TGTGCCAGCAGTCCGGTAGCACGAGGGGAGCAGTACTTC. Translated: CASSPVARGEQYF.

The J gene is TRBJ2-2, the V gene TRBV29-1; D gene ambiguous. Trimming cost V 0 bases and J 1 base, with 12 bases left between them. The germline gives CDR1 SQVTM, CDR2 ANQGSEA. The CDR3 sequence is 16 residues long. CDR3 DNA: TGCAGCGTTGAAGATCATCTGACGGAGAACACCGGGGAGCTGTTTTTT. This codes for CSVEDHLTENTGELFF.

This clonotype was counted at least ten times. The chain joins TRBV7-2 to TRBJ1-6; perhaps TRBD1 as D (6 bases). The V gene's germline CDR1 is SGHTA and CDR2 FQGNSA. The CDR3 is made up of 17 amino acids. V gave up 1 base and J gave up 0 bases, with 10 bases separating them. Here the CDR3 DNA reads TGTGCCAGCAGCTTAGGGGAAGGGGGCTCCTATAATTCACCCCTCCACTTT. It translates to CASSLGEGGSYNSPLHF.

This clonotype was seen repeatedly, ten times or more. CDR3 sequence reads: CASSLDSPYNEQFF. CDR3 nucleotides: TGCGCCAGCAGCTTGGATTCTCCCTACAATGAGCAGTTCTTC. This chain joins TRBV5-1 and TRBJ2-1; D remains ambiguous. V was clipped by 0 bases and J by 2 bases, with 6 bases between them. Germline CDR1 is SGHRS and CDR2 is YFSETQ. The CDR3 loop spans 14 amino acids.

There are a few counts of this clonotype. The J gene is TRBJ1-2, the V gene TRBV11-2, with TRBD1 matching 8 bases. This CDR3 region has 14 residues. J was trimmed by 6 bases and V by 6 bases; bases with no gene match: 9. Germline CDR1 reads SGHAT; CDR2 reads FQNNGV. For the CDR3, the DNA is TGTGCCAGCAGTTCAGACAGGGGCAGTAATGGCTACACCTTC. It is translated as CASSSDRGSNGYTF.

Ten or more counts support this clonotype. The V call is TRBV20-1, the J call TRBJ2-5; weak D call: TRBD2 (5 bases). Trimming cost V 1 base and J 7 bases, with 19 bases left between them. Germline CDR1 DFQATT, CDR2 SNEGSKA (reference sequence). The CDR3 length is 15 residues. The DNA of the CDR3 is TGCAGTGCTAGAGGGACTCTTGATGTCTCTCGGACCCAGTACTTC. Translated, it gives CSARGTLDVSRTQYF.

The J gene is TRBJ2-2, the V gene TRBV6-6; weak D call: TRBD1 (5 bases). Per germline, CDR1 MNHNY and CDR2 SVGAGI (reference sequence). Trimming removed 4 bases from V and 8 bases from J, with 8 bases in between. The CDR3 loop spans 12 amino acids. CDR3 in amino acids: CASSSQGGELFF. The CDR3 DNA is TGTGCCAGCAGTTCGCAGGGTGGGGAGCTGTTTTTT.